Sequencing of this T cell receptor beta chain was carried out in a study of shared clonotypes between healthy human individuals. Findings and caveats of the study: As a rule, naive subsets had a larger estimated richness than memory subsets.

CD8 cells classed as naive were CD45RO-negative and positively selected for CCR7, excluding terminally differentiated effector memory CD45RA+ cells. Trimming shortened V by 4 bases and J by 5 bases, and 20 bases separated the two germline ends. This CDR3 is 17 amino acids long. CDR1 LGHNA and CDR2 YSLEER come from the germline V gene. Remarks on this clone: Its antigen is undetermined.

Method: immunoSEQ multiplex PCR; TCRdb's copy keeps in-frame clones and lacks some. The sample contains approximately 2,000,000 clones, about 93% of which appear only once. Sequenced: naive CD8+ T cells from PBMCs. V usage is TRBV4-3 and J usage is TRBJ2-2, with D maybe TRBD2 (6 bases). The receptor was isolated from a young man in good health. Some clones in this sample may be carry-over from other donors' samples. The CDR3: CASSPNLWGLGTGELFF. Here the CDR3 DNA reads TGCGCCAGCAGCCCGAATTTGTGGGGACTTGGGACCGGGGAGCTGTTTTTT.